Listed here are 27 T cell receptor beta chains from one sample, sequenced in a study of radiotherapy plus CTLA-4 blockade in lung cancer. Assay: immunoSEQ multiplex PCR; the TCRdb copy retains only in-frame clones and omits some. The repertoire has tens of thousands of clones, under 85% of them found once; the top ten carry 0.82%. Sequencing was performed on peripheral blood, taken from a patient treated with radiotherapy plus ipilimumab. These receptors all come from a human donor with non-small cell lung cancer who had stable disease on radiotherapy plus ipilimumab.

V and J are TRBV6-5 and TRBJ2-7, with 8 bases that match TRBD2. The ends lost 5 bases at V and 7 bases at J; junction bases unmatched: 10. The CDR3 length is 14 residues. The V gene's germline CDR1 is MNHEY and CDR2 SVGAGI. The CDR3 here is CASSQRTSPLEQYF. CDR3 nucleotides: TGTGCCAGCAGTCAACGGACTAGCCCTCTGGAGCAGTACTTC.

The chain employs TRBV9 and TRBJ2-3, with 8 bases identical to TRBD1. There are 17 residues in the CDR3. The germline gives CDR1 SGDLS, CDR2 YYNGEE. J lost 0 bases, V lost 2 bases, and 8 bases had no gene match. CDR3 in amino acids: CASSVRDRSLSTDTQYF. The CDR3 region has the DNA TGTGCCAGCAGCGTCCGGGACAGGTCCCTTAGCACAGATACGCAGTATTTT.

With regard to this clone: Other DNA sequences of this sample code for an identical CDR3. The gene calls are TRBV4-2 and TRBJ2-2; perhaps TRBD2 as D (6 bases). Germline loops: CDR1 LGHNA, CDR2 YNFKEQ. The CDR3 runs 16 residues. Trimming shortened V by 4 bases and J by 0 bases, and 12 bases separated the two germline ends. The CDR3 region is CASSPGRGANTGELFF. The CDR3 coding sequence is TGTGCCAGCAGCCCCGGTCGCGGGGCGAACACCGGGGAGCTGTTTTTT.

This chain links TRBV28 with TRBJ1-6; 8 nucleotides agree with TRBD1. Germline CDR1 and CDR2: MDHEN and SYDVKM. This CDR3 spans 15 amino acids. V shed 6 bases and J 9 bases; nucleotides not matched to a gene: 10. The CDR3: CASSLRQGASSPLHF. Written as DNA, the CDR3 is TGTGCCAGCAGCCTCCGGCAGGGGGCTAGTTCACCCCTCCACTTT.

This clone was found a few times. The chain joins TRBV18 to TRBJ1-1, with 9 nucleotides matching TRBD1. Germline CDR1 KGHSH, CDR2 LQKENI. The CDR3 has 16 residues. V was pared by 6 bases and J by 0 bases, with 8 bases of the junction left unmatched. The CDR3 DNA is TGTGCCAGCTCTTTCGGACAGGGGTCATTGAACACTGAAGCTTTCTTT. Its protein product is CASSFGQGSLNTEAFF.

This clone was observed a handful of times. V is TRBV6-5 and J is TRBJ1-2, with no clear D. This CDR3 contains 15 residues. V shed 0 bases and J shed 3 bases, with 11 bases lying between them. Germline CDR1 is MNHEY and CDR2 is SVGAGI. The CDR3 spells CASSYSSYDYYGYTF. The CDR3 region has the DNA TGTGCCAGCAGTTACTCGAGCTACGATTACTATGGCTACACCTTC.

V and J are TRBV6-6 and TRBJ2-7; 7 bases match TRBD2. The V and J ends lost 2 bases and 2 bases, in that order; junction bases with no gene match: 3. The CDR3 contains 14 residues. The germline gives CDR1 MNHNY, CDR2 SVGAGI (reference sequence). The CDR3 region has the DNA TGTGCCAGCAGTTACCCCGCGGGAGCCTACGAGCAGTACTTC. It translates to CASSYPAGAYEQYF.

The chain employs TRBV18 and TRBJ2-3; possible D gene TRBD1, 5 bases. This CDR3 region has 15 residues. Trimming cost V 4 bases and J 3 bases, with 14 bases left between them. The germline V gene encodes CDR1 KGHSH and CDR2 LQKENI. CDR3 nucleotide sequence: TGTGCCAGCTCACGGACAAAGGGGCCGACAGATACGCAGTATTTT. Its protein is CASSRTKGPTDTQYF.

This clone came up a few times. The rearrangement links TRBV6-6 to TRBJ1-3, with 8 bases fitting TRBD1. CDR3 length equals 14 residues. Germline lookup yields CDR1 MNHNY and CDR2 SVGAGI (reference sequence). Trimming removed 6 bases from V and 8 bases from J; junction bases left unmatched: 9. CDR3 coding DNA: TGTGCCAGCAGAGGAACAGGGGGTCGAGACACCATATATTTT. It yields the protein CASRGTGGRDTIYF.

The chain carries TRBV2 and TRBJ1-5; 7 nucleotides align to TRBD1. Germline CDR1 is SNHLY and CDR2 is FYNNEI. This CDR3 region has 15 residues. Trimming at V came to 7 bases and at J to 1 base, leaving 7 bases not matched to a gene. The CDR3 region is CASKSRGESNQPQHF. CDR3 DNA sequence: TGTGCCAGCAAGTCCAGGGGGGAGAGCAATCAGCCCCAGCATTTT.

This clone was observed a few times. Here the CDR3 DNA reads TGTGCCAGCAGCTCCGGATTAGATGGCTACACCTTC. The encoded protein is CASSSGLDGYTF. The chain links TRBV5-6 to TRBJ1-2; D not certain. Trimming pared 3 bases from V and 6 bases from J, leaving 9 bases between. Germline CDR1 and CDR2: SGHDT and YYEEEE. The CDR3 is 12 amino acids.

The chain has TRBV19 and TRBJ1-1; D is possibly TRBD1 (5 bases). The V and J ends lost 7 bases and 3 bases respectively, with 15 bases between them. Germline V gives CDR1 LNHDA, CDR2 SQIVND (reference sequence). The CDR3 loop spans 14 amino acids. CDR3 region: CASMGQGLYTEAFF. The CDR3 bases are TGTGCCAGTATGGGGCAGGGTCTATACACTGAAGCTTTCTTT. Supplemented by reference TRBV19 and TRBJ1-1, the full variable domain reads DGGITQSPKYLFRKEGQNVTLSCEQNLNHDAMYWYRQDPGQGLRLIYYSQIVNDFQKGDIAEGYSVSREKKESFPLTVTSAQKNPTAFYLCASMGQGLYTEAFFGQGTRLTVV.

The genes are TRBV5-1 and TRBJ2-3; D gene uncertain. The germline gives CDR1 SGHRS, CDR2 YFSETQ. V dropped 0 bases and J dropped 0 bases, with 14 bases sitting between them. This CDR3 comprises 17 residues. CDR3 region: CASSLADGTKSTDTQYF. The CDR3, as DNA: TGCGCCAGCAGCTTGGCCGATGGTACGAAAAGCACAGATACGCAGTATTTT.

This chain joins TRBV7-3 and TRBJ2-4; D gene ambiguous. CDR3 length: 13 residues. V was shortened by 1 base and J by 13 bases, with 14 bases between the two germline ends. In germline, CDR1 is SGHTA, CDR2 FQGTGA. The chain's CDR3 is CASSLIGPSTQYF. The CDR3 DNA reads TGTGCCAGCAGCTTAATAGGGCCCTCCACCCAGTACTTC. The full variable domain, its missing parts supplied by reference TRBV7-3 and TRBJ2-4, is GAGVSQTPSNKVTEKGKYVELRCDPISGHTALYWYRQSLGQGPEFLIYFQGTGAADDSGLPNDRFFAVRPEGSVSTLKIQRTERGDSAVYLCASSLIGPSTQYFGAGTRLSVL.

Here the CDR3 DNA reads TGTGCCAGCAGTGAAAGTAGCGGGGGTCCCAGAGGTACGCAGTATTTT. Its translation is CASSESSGGPRGTQYF. The chain recombines TRBV6-1 with TRBJ2-3; 9 nucleotides agree with TRBD2. The junction had 11 bases not matched to a gene; V was cut back by 2 bases and J by 8 bases. Germline lookup yields CDR1 MNHNS and CDR2 SASEGT. The CDR3 has 16 residues.

This clone was counted only a few times. This chain connects TRBV7-9 to TRBJ2-4; 7 bases align to TRBD1. This CDR3 has 11 amino acids. The junction had 4 bases not matched to a gene; V was cut back by 1 base and J by 16 bases. Germline CDR1 SEHNR, CDR2 FQNEAQ (reference sequence). CDR3 nucleotide sequence: TGTGCCAGCAGCTTAGGACAGGGAGTTTACTTC. This translates into CASSLGQGVYF.

The rearrangement joins TRBV18 to TRBJ2-2; D may match TRBD1 or TRBD2 (6 bases each). Germline-derived CDR1 and CDR2 are KGHSH and LQKENI. V was clipped by 11 bases and J by 0 bases, with 10 bases between them. This CDR3 contains 13 residues. The chain's CDR3 is CAGGPANTGELFF. The CDR3 nucleotides read TGTGCCGGGGGGCCCGCGAACACCGGGGAGCTGTTTTTT.

This clone was observed a handful of times. The gene calls are TRBV7-9 and TRBJ1-2; D is unclear. V was shortened by 6 bases and J by 4 bases, with 9 bases between the two germline ends. The CDR3 contains 12 residues. CDR1 SEHNR and CDR2 FQNEAQ come from the germline V gene (reference sequence). The CDR3 DNA follows: TGTGCCAGCAGACAACAGATCTATGGCTACACCTTC. Translation gives CASRQQIYGYTF.

The rearrangement joins TRBV27 to TRBJ2-6, with 7 bases matching TRBD2. The germline V gene has CDR1 MNHEY and CDR2 SMNVEV (reference sequence). V shed 4 bases and J 4 bases; nucleotides not matched to a gene: 10. CDR3 length equals 17 residues. CDR3 loop: CASSYRDYPTGANVLTF. DNA for the CDR3: TGTGCCAGCAGTTATAGGGACTATCCCACAGGGGCCAACGTCCTGACTTTC.

The CDR3 region is CASSQEAGTPSYEQYF. The CDR3 nucleotides read TGTGCCAGCAGCCAAGAAGCGGGAACCCCCTCCTACGAGCAGTACTTC. The chain is built from TRBV4-2 and TRBJ2-7; 7 nucleotides line up with TRBD2. The length of the CDR3 is 16 residues. Looked up from germline, CDR1 is LGHNA and CDR2 is YNFKEQ. After removal of 0 bases from V and 0 bases from J, the junction contained 5 bases not matched to a gene.

J is TRBJ1-6 and V is TRBV11-3; tentatively, D is TRBD1 (6 bases). Germline CDR1 SGHNT, CDR2 YENEEA. This CDR3 has 16 residues. V lost 3 bases and J 7 bases, leaving 16 bases between the germline ends. The CDR3 region is CASSFPGAGPNSPLHF. The CDR3 DNA sequence: TGTGCCAGCAGCTTCCCGGGGGCCGGGCCCAATTCACCCCTCCACTTT.

The rearrangement joins TRBV18 to TRBJ1-6; D unresolved. The CDR3 length is 14 residues. Per germline, CDR1 KGHSH and CDR2 LQKENI. The V end lost 2 bases, the J end lost 5 bases, and 7 bases lay between the germline ends. CDR3 in DNA: TGTGCCAGCTCACCAGAGTTTGATAATTCACCCCTCCACTTT. This gives the protein CASSPEFDNSPLHF.

The rearrangement uses TRBV4-1 and TRBJ2-5, with a weak D call TRBD1 (6 bases). V lost 3 bases to trimming and J lost 1 base, with 18 bases between them. CDR1 is MGHRA, CDR2 YSYEKL, per germline. The CDR3 is 17 residues long. The CDR3 region has the DNA TGCGCCAGCAGCCATAACGACCGGACAGCCATCCAAGAGACCCAGTACTTC. It encodes CASSHNDRTAIQETQYF.

As for this clone: Other nucleotide sequences from this sample produce the same CDR3. The rearrangement links TRBV2 to TRBJ2-3, with D tentatively TRBD2 (6 bases). Trimming stripped 4 bases from V and 1 base from J, with 12 bases between. This CDR3 has 15 residues. CDR1 is SNHLY, CDR2 FYNNEI, per germline. CDR3: CASSGQRAGTDTQYF. The CDR3 bases are TGTGCCAGCAGTGGTCAGCGGGCCGGCACAGATACGCAGTATTTT. The entire variable domain, with the rest obtained from reference TRBV2 and TRBJ2-3, is as follows: EPEVTQTPSHQVTQMGQEVILRCVPISNHLYFYWYRQILGQKVEFLVSFYNNEISEKSEIFDDQFSVERPDGSNFTLKIRSTKLEDSAMYFCASSGQRAGTDTQYFGPGTRLTVL.

This chain joins TRBV28 and TRBJ2-7; D might be TRBD1 (5 bases). Trimming pared 8 bases from V and 5 bases from J, leaving 22 bases between. CDR1 and CDR2 from the germline V gene are MDHEN and SYDVKM. The CDR3 length is 15 residues. The CDR3 here is CASLPSGRVVHEQYF. For the CDR3, the DNA is TGTGCCAGCCTCCCCTCGGGCAGGGTTGTACACGAGCAGTACTTC.

CDR3: CASSLRLATETQYF. In nucleotides, the CDR3 is TGTGCCAGCAGCTTAAGACTAGCTACTGAGACCCAGTACTTC. This chain uses TRBV7-2 with TRBJ2-5, with 7 bases that match TRBD2. Germline V gene sequence: CDR1 SGHTA, CDR2 FQGNSA. V shed 2 bases and J 5 bases; nucleotides not matched to a gene: 5. The CDR3 spans 14 residues.

The CDR3 loop is CASSEDPAFSGANVLTF. For the CDR3, the DNA is TGTGCCAGTAGTGAAGACCCGGCCTTCTCTGGGGCCAACGTCCTGACTTTC. The rearrangement links TRBV19 to TRBJ2-6; no reliable D call. Trimming took 5 bases from V and 0 from J, leaving 14 bases between them. This CDR3 has 17 amino acids. Germline CDR1 LNHDA, CDR2 SQIVND (reference sequence).